Shown below are 9 T cell receptor beta chains from a single sample sequenced in a study of regulatory T cells in long-lasting Graves disease. Sequencing libraries for TCR beta were prepared with iRepertoire HTBI primers and Arm-PCR of CDR3 regions. TCRdb reprocessed the multiplex PCR reads with MiXCR, giving one entry per CDR3 protein. The data contain roughly 410,000 distinct CDR3 sequences, 15% of them singletons. Indicated time point: newly diagnosed GD, antithyroid drugs for less than 3 months. Researchers made the TCR library from RNA that was extracted from PBMCs. This same sample was also part of a study on T cells in Graves' hyperthyroidism and ophthalmopathy.

The input for sequencing was peripheral blood mononuclear cells (PBMCs), taken at new diagnosis, from a patient treated with antithyroid drugs. These receptors all stem from a woman aged 40 to 55 with Graves disease.

In its sample, this clonotype was seen many times. This chain uses TRBV6-5 with TRBJ1-5, with D tentatively TRBD1 (6 bases). The V end was cut by 0 bases, the J end by 1 base, with 10 bases between. This CDR3 has 16 amino acids. Looked up from germline, CDR1 is MNHEY and CDR2 is SVGAGI. CDR3 DNA: TGTGCCAGCAGTTACTCCGGGGGGCAAAGCAATCAGCCCCAGCATTTT. Its translation is CASSYSGGQSNQPQHF.

V gene TRBV20-1 combines with J gene TRBJ1-2; 9 nucleotides align to TRBD1. V shed 4 bases, J shed 7 bases, and the junction held 10 bases outside the gene matches. The CDR3 sequence is 14 residues long. Germline V gene sequence: CDR1 DFQATT, CDR2 SNEGSKA (reference sequence). Here the CDR3 DNA reads TGCAGTGCTACCAAGGGCGGGACAGGGCTTGGCTACACCTTC. Its translation is CSATKGGTGLGYTF.

The sample holds many counts of this clonotype. V and J are TRBV11-3 and TRBJ1-1, with D perhaps TRBD1 (5 bases). V dropped 4 bases and J dropped 3 bases, with 9 bases sitting between them. This CDR3 region has 13 residues. Germline CDR1 and CDR2: SGHNT and YENEEA. DNA of the CDR3: TGTGCCAGCAGCTCGGGACGGTACACTGAAGCTTTCTTT. It codes for CASSSGRYTEAFF.

CDR3: CASSLWTGTGVNFYEQYF. In DNA, the CDR3 is TGTGCCAGCAGTTTATGGACCGGGACAGGGGTCAACTTTTACGAGCAGTACTTC. The genes are TRBV28 and TRBJ2-7; 10 bases fit TRBD1. The CDR3 is 18 residues long. The V gene end was trimmed by 0 bases and the J gene end by 4 bases; junction bases not matched to a gene: 12. Germline-derived CDR1 and CDR2 are MDHEN and SYDVKM.

At least ten counts were recorded for this clonotype. The chain recombines TRBV6-5 with TRBJ2-6; no clear D gene. The CDR3 contains 17 residues. Trimming pared 0 bases from V and 0 bases from J, leaving 9 bases between. CDR1 and CDR2 from the germline V gene are MNHEY and SVGAGI. CDR3 in amino acids: CASSYSEPTSGANVLTF. CDR3 DNA: TGTGCCAGCAGTTACTCGGAACCTACCTCTGGGGCCAACGTCCTGACTTTC.

Concerning this clonotype itself: Germline is not matched at one junction end, which may reflect a read error. V is TRBV5-5 and J is TRBJ2-3; possibly TRBD1 for D (7 bases). This CDR3 is 17 amino acids long. Germline loops: CDR1 SGHKS, CDR2 YYEKEE (reference sequence). The CDR3 region is CASGQGVEAASTDTQYF. CDR3 DNA sequence: TGCGCCAGCGGGCAGGGGGTTGAAGCGGCTAGCACAGATACGCAGTATTTT.

This clonotype was detected a few times. CDR3 in DNA: TGTGCCTGGAGCGATGGGACTACTGGGAATGAGCAGTTCTTC. It encodes CAWSDGTTGNEQFF. J is TRBJ2-1 and V is TRBV30, with 7 bases matching TRBD2. Unmatched junction bases numbered 9, after V lost 3 bases and J lost 7 bases. The CDR3 is 14 amino acids. Germline values: CDR1 GTSNPN, CDR2 SVGIG (reference sequence).

This chain joins TRBV14 and TRBJ1-3; D is possibly TRBD1 (5 bases). Looked up from germline, CDR1 is SGHDN and CDR2 is FVKESK. The CDR3 is 12 residues long. Trimming left V 5 bases short and J 9 bases short, with 11 bases between. CDR3 DNA: TGTGCCAGCAGCGAGGGACCTCTCACCATATATTTT. Translating gives CASSEGPLTIYF.

This clonotype was counted ten times or more. This chain connects TRBV20-1 to TRBJ2-3, with TRBD2 as a possible D gene (6 bases). Trimming pared 0 bases from V and 6 bases from J, leaving 16 bases between. CDR1 and CDR2 (germline): DFQATT, SNEGSKA (reference sequence). This CDR3 spans 15 amino acids. The CDR3 is CSARDRPLGSDTQYF. Here the CDR3 DNA reads TGCAGTGCTAGAGATCGCCCTCTCGGGAGTGATACGCAGTATTTT.